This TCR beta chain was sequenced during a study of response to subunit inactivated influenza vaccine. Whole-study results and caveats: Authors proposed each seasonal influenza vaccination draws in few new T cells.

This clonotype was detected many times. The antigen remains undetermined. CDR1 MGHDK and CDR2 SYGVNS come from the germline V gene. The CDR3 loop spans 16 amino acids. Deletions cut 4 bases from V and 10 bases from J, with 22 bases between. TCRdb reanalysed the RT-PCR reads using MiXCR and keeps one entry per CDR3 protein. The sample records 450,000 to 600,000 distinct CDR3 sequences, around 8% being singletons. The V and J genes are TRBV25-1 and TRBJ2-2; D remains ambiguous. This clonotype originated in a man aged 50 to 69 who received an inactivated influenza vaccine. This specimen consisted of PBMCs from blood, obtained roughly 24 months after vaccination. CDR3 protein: CASSGVYPFGSEELFF. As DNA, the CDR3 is TGTGCCAGCAGTGGGGTTTATCCTTTCGGATCCGAGGAGCTGTTTTTT.